This T cell receptor (beta chain) is from a study of PD-1 blockade in classical Hodgkin lymphoma. Each patient experienced a relapse that followed autologous stem cell transplantation, and brentuximab vedotin exposure varied. On this clone itself: The antigen remains undetermined.

Method: immunoSEQ multiplex PCR; TCRdb's copy keeps in-frame clones and lacks some. The sample has about 20,000 clones; roughly 84% are singletons. General study findings and limits: Those achieving complete response showed baseline diversity like newly diagnosed patients.

Specimen: peripheral blood mononuclear cells (PBMCs), collected at baseline. This clonotype was sampled from a human donor with classical Hodgkin lymphoma.

The CDR3, as DNA: TGTGCCAGCAGCTTAAGGAGACCAGACCGCTGGAACACTGAAGCTTTCTTT. This sequence encodes CASSLRRPDRWNTEAFF. The chain joins TRBV7-3 to TRBJ1-1; D call uncertain. This CDR3 region has 17 residues. V was cut by 1 base and J by 1 base, with 16 bases left in between. The germline V gene has CDR1 SGHTA and CDR2 FQGTGA.